What follows are 12 T cell receptor beta chains derived from one specimen sequenced in a study of CD8 T cells in Susac syndrome. Random hexamers primed reverse transcription of roughly 0.5 to 1 ug RNA. One entry per CDR3 protein results from TCRdb running MiXCR on the immunoSEQ multiplex PCR reads. The table includes 180,000 or so distinct CDR3 sequences, 90% to 95% detected once. Sequencing used CD4+ T cells from PBMCs. These receptor sequences come from a human donor in good health.

The V and J genes are TRBV20-1 and TRBJ2-3; either TRBD1 or TRBD2 may fit D (6 bases each). The V gene's germline CDR1 is DFQATT and CDR2 SNEGSKA (reference sequence). V lost 4 bases and J 4 bases, leaving 15 bases between the germline ends. This CDR3 is built from 14 residues. CDR3 DNA: TGCAGTGCTAAAAGGGGGACTGGGGCAGATACGCAGTATTTT. It encodes CSAKRGTGADTQYF.

The rearrangement links TRBV29-1 to TRBJ2-1, with a possible D match to TRBD1 (5 bases). Per germline, CDR1 SQVTM and CDR2 ANQGSEA. The CDR3 has 12 residues. Trimming stripped 7 bases from V and 8 bases from J, with 15 bases between. Here the CDR3 reads CSAKSGWDEQFF. The CDR3 coding sequence is TGCAGCGCAAAATCAGGGTGGGATGAGCAGTTCTTC.

The chain employs TRBV30 and TRBJ2-2, with D unclear. Germline CDR1 GTSNPN, CDR2 SVGIG (reference sequence). V was cut by 2 bases and J by 5 bases, with 6 bases left in between. This CDR3 spans 12 amino acids. CDR3 nucleotide sequence: TGTGCCTGGAGTAGCCTGACCGGGGAGCTGTTTTTT. Translation gives CAWSSLTGELFF.

V gene TRBV12-3 or TRBV12-4 combines with J gene TRBJ2-7; D gene uncertain. V gave up 4 bases and J gave up 3 bases, with 16 bases separating them. The CDR3 runs 15 residues. This CDR3 is CASSSQATPFYEQYF. DNA for the CDR3: TGTGCCAGCAGTTCTCAGGCCACCCCATTCTACGAGCAGTACTTC.

This chain joins TRBV4-2 and TRBJ2-5; the match to TRBD1 covers 7 bases. This CDR3 region has 15 residues. The V and J ends lost 3 bases and 2 bases, in that order; junction bases with no gene match: 6. Germline V CDR1 and CDR2: LGHNA, YNFKEQ. Here the CDR3 reads CASSQAWGQQETQYF. DNA for the CDR3: TGTGCCAGCAGCCAGGCCTGGGGACAGCAAGAGACCCAGTACTTC.

The rearrangement links TRBV27 to TRBJ2-1; TRBD2 matches 14 bases. With V trimmed by 2 bases and J by 5 bases, 8 bases remained unmatched. Germline CDR1 reads MNHEY; CDR2 reads SMNVEV (reference sequence). The CDR3 contains 18 residues. CDR3 sequence (DNA): TGTGCCAGCAGTTTAATTTGGACTAGCGGGGGGACAGACAATGAGCAGTTCTTC. This codes for CASSLIWTSGGTDNEQFF.

V usage is TRBV5-6 and J usage is TRBJ2-5; D is undetermined. V was pared by 2 bases and J by 2 bases, with 10 bases between. Germline V gene sequence: CDR1 SGHDT, CDR2 YYEEEE. The CDR3 is 14 amino acids. The CDR3 DNA reads TGTGCCAGCAGCTTTCGAGAAGGTCAAGAGACCCAGTACTTC. Translating it yields CASSFREGQETQYF.

This chain links TRBV9 with TRBJ2-6; D is possibly TRBD1 (5 bases). V was trimmed by 4 bases and J by 4 bases, leaving 12 bases between them. CDR3 length equals 15 residues. CDR1 SGDLS and CDR2 YYNGEE come from the germline V gene. The CDR3 spells CASSTQGYGANVLTF. The CDR3 DNA reads as TGTGCCAGCAGCACCCAGGGTTACGGGGCCAACGTCCTGACTTTC.

The chain couples TRBV6-5 to TRBJ2-6; D uncertain. Trimming removed 11 bases at V and 4 bases at J, with 6 bases between. CDR3 size: 11 residues. From germline, CDR1 is MNHEY and CDR2 SVGAGI. CDR3 bases: TGTGCCTCGTCCGGGGCCAACGTCCTGACTTTC. Amino acid sequence: CASSGANVLTF.

The chain carries TRBV30 and TRBJ2-1; 13 positions match TRBD2. Trimming removed 3 bases from V and 1 base from J; junction bases left unmatched: 0. Germline CDR1 reads GTSNPN; CDR2 reads SVGIG (reference sequence). The CDR3 consists of 15 residues. The chain's CDR3 is CAWRTSGGSYNEQFF. The CDR3 DNA follows: TGTGCCTGGAGGACTAGCGGGGGGTCCTACAATGAGCAGTTCTTC. The whole variable domain, remainder taken from reference TRBV30 and TRBJ2-1, is SQTIHQWPATLVQPVGSPLSLECTVEGTSNPNLYWYRQAAGRGLQLLFYSVGIGQISSEVPQNLSASRPQDRQFILSSKKLLLSDSGFYLCAWRTSGGSYNEQFFGPGTRLTVL.

This clonotype occurred once. The chain recombines TRBV29-1 with TRBJ2-1; D might be TRBD1 or TRBD2, each matching 6 bases. The CDR3 consists of 17 residues. V lost 0 bases and J lost 9, with 24 bases in between. Germline-derived CDR1 and CDR2 are SQVTM and ANQGSEA. The CDR3 DNA follows: TGCAGCGTTGAAGATCGAGGAGGGGGACTGGGAGTTGGTGAGCAGTTCTTC. It translates to CSVEDRGGGLGVGEQFF.

J is TRBJ2-7 and V is TRBV3-1; 7 positions match TRBD2. V gave up 2 bases and J gave up 1 base; unmatched junction bases: 8. This CDR3 is 16 amino acids long. Per the germline V gene, CDR1 is LGHDT and CDR2 is YNNKEL (reference sequence). The CDR3 sequence is CASSQRGGGGSYEQYF. In DNA, the CDR3 is TGTGCCAGCAGCCAAAGGGGCGGGGGAGGTTCCTACGAGCAGTACTTC.